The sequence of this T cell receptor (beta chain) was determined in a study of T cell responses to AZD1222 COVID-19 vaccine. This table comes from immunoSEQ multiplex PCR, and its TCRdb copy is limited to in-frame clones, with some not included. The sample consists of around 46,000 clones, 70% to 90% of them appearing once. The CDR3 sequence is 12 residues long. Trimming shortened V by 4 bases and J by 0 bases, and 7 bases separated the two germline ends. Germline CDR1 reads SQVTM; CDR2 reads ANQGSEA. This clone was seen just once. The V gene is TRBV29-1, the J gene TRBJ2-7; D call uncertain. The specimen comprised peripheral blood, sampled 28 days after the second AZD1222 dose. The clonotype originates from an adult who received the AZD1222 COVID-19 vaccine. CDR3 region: CSVGVHSYEQYF. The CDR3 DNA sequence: TGCAGCGTTGGAGTCCACTCCTACGAGCAGTACTTC.